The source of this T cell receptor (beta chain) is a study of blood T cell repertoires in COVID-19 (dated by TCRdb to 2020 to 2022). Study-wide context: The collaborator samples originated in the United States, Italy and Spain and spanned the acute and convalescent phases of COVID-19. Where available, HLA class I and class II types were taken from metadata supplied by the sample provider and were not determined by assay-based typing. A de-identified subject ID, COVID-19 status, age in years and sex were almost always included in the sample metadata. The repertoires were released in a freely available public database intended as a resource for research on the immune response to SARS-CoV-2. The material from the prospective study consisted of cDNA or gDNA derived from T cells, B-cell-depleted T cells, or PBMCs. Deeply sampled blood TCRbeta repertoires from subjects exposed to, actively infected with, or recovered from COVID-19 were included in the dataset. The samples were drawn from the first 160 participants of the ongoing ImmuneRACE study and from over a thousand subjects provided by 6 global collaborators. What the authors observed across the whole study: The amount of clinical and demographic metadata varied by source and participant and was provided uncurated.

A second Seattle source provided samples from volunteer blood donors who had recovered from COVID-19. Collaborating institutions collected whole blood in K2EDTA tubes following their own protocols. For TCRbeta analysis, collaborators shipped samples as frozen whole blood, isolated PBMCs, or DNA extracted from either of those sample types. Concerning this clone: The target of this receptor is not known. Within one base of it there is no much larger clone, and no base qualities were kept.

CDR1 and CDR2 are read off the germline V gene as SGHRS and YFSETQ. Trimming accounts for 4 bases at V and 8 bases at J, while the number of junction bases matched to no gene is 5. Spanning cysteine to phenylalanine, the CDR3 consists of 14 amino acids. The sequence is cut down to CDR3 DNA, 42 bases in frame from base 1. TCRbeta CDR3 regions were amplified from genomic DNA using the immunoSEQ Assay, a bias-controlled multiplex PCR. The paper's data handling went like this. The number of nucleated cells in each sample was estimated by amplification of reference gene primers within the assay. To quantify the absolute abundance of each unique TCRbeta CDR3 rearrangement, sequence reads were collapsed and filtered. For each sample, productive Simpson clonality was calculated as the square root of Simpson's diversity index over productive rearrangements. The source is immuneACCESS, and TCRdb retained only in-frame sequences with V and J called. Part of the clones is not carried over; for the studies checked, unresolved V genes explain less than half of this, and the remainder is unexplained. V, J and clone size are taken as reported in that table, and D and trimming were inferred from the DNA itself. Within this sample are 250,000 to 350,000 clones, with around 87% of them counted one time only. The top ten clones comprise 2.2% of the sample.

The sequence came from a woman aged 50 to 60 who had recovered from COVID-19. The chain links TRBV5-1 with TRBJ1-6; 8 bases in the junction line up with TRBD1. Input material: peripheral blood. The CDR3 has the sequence CASSRDRNYSPLHF. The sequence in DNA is TGCGCCAGCAGCCGGGACAGGAATTATTCACCCCTCCACTTT.